This TCR beta chain was captured by sequencing in a study of cytomegalovirus exposure and HLA in healthy donors. With respect to this clone: Its antigen is not identified.

Study-wide points: Common viral pathogens (according to a later analysis) appeared linked to several of the most significant clusters. Serostatus for CMV was the only available immune exposure information. According to reports, the classifier identified cytomegalovirus status with high specificity and sensitivity.

Losses at the gene ends were 5 bases for V and 0 bases for J; bases not matched to a gene: 10. This CDR3 contains 17 residues. Germline CDR1 MDHEN, CDR2 SYDVKM. Amplification used 60 Vbeta primers and 13 Jbeta primers. The data were produced by immunoSEQ multiplex PCR, yet TCRdb's version contains in-frame clones alone and is incomplete. The table shows over 100,000 clones, with roughly 66% occurring only once. The receptor's source is a woman aged 25-40 years in good health and CMV-seronegative. The sequenced sample was PBMCs. The rearrangement uses TRBV28 and TRBJ2-3; 8 bases align to TRBD2. This CDR3 reads CASSTYTSGRSTDTQYF. Here the CDR3 DNA reads TGTGCCAGCAGTACCTACACTAGCGGCCGTAGCACAGATACGCAGTATTTT.